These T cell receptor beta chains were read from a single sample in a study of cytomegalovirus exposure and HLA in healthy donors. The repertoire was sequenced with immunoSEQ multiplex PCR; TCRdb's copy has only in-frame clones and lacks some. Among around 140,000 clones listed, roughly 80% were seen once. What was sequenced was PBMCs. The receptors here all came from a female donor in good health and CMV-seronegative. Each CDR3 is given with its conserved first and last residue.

CSVLAGLEQFF	TRBV29-1	TRBJ2-1
CASGQGARTEAFF	TRBV19	TRBJ1-1
CSVEVISGKDTQYF	TRBV29-1	TRBJ2-3
CASSPAGTPPDTQYF	TRBV5-1	TRBJ2-3
CASSSPQPGGYGYTF	TRBV5-1	TRBJ1-2
CASRGLAGAARSSYNEQFF	TRBV28	TRBJ2-1
CASSLGLWGVSGYEQYF	TRBV7-2	TRBJ2-7
CASSASGISNYGYTF	TRBV28	TRBJ1-2
CASSQTSTWTGELFF	TRBV28	TRBJ2-2
CAISDYSKGEGGYTF	TRBV10-3	TRBJ1-2
CASSQDFQGMNTEAFF	TRBV4-2	TRBJ1-1
CASSLGTVFF	TRBV28	TRBJ2-1
CASSVRQADEQFF	TRBV9	TRBJ2-1
CASSLSVSGGFGEQYF	TRBV27	TRBJ2-7
CASRLGQATNYGYTF	TRBV5-4	TRBJ1-2
CASRRGTEAFF	TRBV7-9	TRBJ1-1